This T cell receptor beta chain was documented in a study of cytomegalovirus exposure and HLA in healthy donors. A note on this clone: Its matching antigen is unknown.

Study conclusions and caveats: Later analysis revealed greater clonal expansion in HLA-associated TCR beta chains than in equally common others. In vitro assays verified that three CMV-associated chains recognized CMV antigens specifically.

Use of 60 Vbeta and 13 Jbeta primers characterized the PCR. Data came from immunoSEQ multiplex PCR; TCRdb stores just in-frame clones and leaves some out. The sample holds about 120,000 clones, around four fifths seen once. Sampled while nominally healthy, donors likely had unrecorded immune exposures. In germline, CDR1 is MNHEY, CDR2 SVGAGI. The CDR3 spans 14 residues. The V end lost 3 bases, the J end lost 0 bases, and 7 bases lay between the germline ends. This rearrangement joins TRBV6-5 to TRBJ2-3, with D perhaps matching TRBD2 (5 bases). This clonotype originated in a woman aged 60-75 years in good health and CMV-seropositive. Sequencing was done on a sample of PBMCs. The CDR3 sequence is CASSYRESTDTQYF. CDR3 sequence (DNA): TGTGCCAGCAGTTATCGGGAAAGCACAGATACGCAGTATTTT.